This T cell receptor (beta chain) appears in the sequencing data of a study of blood T cell repertoires in COVID-19. Background on the study: The origin of the acute and convalescent COVID-19 samples was the United States, Italy and Spain. T cells, B-cell-depleted T cells, or PBMCs provided the cDNA or gDNA that served as material.

Germline values: CDR1 SGHTA, CDR2 FQGNSA. Trimming shortened V by 1 base and J by 4 bases, and 10 bases separated the two germline ends. CDR3 size: 14 residues. Original analysis: Estimated nucleated cell counts came from reference gene primer amplification. Assay: immunoSEQ multiplex PCR; the TCRdb copy retains only in-frame clones and omits some. The V and J calls and clone size are taken from that table; D and trimming were inferred from the DNA. The table records over 200,000 clones, around 80% of them present only once. This clone came up once. The source material was peripheral blood. The chain employs TRBV7-2 and TRBJ1-1; no clear D. The receptor was isolated from a human donor in a cohort sampled during active COVID-19. CDR3 sequence (DNA): TGTGCCAGCAGCTTAGGCGGCGGGAGCACTGAAGCTTTCTTT. Its translation: CASSLGGGSTEAFF.